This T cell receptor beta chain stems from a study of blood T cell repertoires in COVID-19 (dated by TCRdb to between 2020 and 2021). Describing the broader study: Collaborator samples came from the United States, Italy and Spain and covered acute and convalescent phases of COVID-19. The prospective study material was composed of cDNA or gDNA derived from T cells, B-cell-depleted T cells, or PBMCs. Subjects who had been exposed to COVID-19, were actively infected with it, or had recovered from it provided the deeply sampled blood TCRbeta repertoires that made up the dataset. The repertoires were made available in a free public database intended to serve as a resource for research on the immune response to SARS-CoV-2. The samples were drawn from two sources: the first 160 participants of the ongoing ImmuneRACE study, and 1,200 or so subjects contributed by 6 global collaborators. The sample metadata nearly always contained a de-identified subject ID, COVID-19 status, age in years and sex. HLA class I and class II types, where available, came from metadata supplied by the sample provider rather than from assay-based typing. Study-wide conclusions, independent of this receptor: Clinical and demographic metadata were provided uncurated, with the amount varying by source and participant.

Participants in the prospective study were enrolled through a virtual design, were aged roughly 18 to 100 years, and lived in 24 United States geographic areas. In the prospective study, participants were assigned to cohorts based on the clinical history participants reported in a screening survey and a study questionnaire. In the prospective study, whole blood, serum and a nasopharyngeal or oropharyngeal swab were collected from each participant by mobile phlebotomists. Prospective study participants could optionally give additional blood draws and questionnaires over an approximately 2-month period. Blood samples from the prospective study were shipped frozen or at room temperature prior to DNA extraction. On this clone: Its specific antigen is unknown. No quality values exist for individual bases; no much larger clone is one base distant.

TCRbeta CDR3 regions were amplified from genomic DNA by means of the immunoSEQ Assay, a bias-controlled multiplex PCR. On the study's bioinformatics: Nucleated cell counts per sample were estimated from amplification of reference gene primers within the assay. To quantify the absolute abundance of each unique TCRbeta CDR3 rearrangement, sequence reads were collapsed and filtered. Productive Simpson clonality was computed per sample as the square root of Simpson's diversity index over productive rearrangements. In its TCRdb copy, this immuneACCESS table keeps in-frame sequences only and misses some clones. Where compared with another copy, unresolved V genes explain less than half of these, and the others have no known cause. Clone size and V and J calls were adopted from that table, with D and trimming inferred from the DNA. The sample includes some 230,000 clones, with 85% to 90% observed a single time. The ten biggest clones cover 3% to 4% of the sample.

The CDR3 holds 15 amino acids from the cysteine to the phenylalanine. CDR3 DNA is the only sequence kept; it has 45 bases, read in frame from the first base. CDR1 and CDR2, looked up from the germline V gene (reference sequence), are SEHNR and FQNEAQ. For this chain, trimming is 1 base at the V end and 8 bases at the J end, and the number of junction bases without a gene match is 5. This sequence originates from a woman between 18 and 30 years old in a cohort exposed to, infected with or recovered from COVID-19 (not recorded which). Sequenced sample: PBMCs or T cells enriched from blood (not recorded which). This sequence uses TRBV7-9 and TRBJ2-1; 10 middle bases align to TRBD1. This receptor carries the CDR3 CASSLVGQGMDEQFF. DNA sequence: TGTGCCAGCAGCTTAGTGGGACAGGGGATGGATGAGCAGTTCTTC.